A selection of T cell receptor beta chains follows, all from one sample in a study of cytomegalovirus exposure and HLA in healthy donors. Assay used: immunoSEQ multiplex PCR; TCRdb lists only in-frame clones, some missing. Of fewer than 150,000 clones listed, around 77% are singletons. The source material was PBMCs. These receptors all come from a man aged 50 or older in good health and CMV-seronegative. Both conserved end residues are part of each CDR3. The D gene is left open where the match is weak. Clone size is shown for a subset of rows, as once, few, many or a class of expanded clone.

>.|.|TRBV29-1|TRBJ2-7
TGCAGCGTTGTTGAGACTCTTGCCTACGAGCAGTACTTC
CSVVETLAYEQYF
>TRBD1|.|TRBV5-4|TRBJ2-7
TGTGCCAGCAGCTTGAGGGACAGACTACCTTACGAGCAGTACTTC
CASSLRDRLPYEQYF
>.|few|TRBV10-3|TRBJ1-1
TGTGCCATCAGTGAGACAGCGGGCAACACTGAAGCTTTCTTT
CAISETAGNTEAFF
>TRBD1|.|TRBV10-3|TRBJ2-1
TGTGCCATCAGGGGGACCCCGGGACAGGGGTACAATGAGCAGTTCTTC
CAIRGTPGQGYNEQFF
>.|.|TRBV5-1|TRBJ2-2
TGCGCCAGCAGCTTCAAAAGCGGAAACACCGGGGAGCTGTTTTTT
CASSFKSGNTGELFF
>.|once|TRBV25-1|TRBJ1-4
TGTGCCAGCAGTGAAAACGCGGCGGGGGGGAAACTGTTTTTT
CASSENAAGGKLFF
>TRBD1|few|TRBV11-2|TRBJ1-2
TGTGCCAGCAGCCAGCGGACAGGAGCAAACTATGGCTACACCTTC
CASSQRTGANYGYTF
>.|once|TRBV4-2|TRBJ2-7
TGTGCCAGCAGCCAACAACAACCGGGACACTTCTCCTACGAGCAGTACTTC
CASSQQQPGHFSYEQYF
>.|.|TRBV19|TRBJ1-5
TGTGCCAGTAGTATGGCGGGCAGTAGCAATCAGCCCCAGCATTTT
CASSMAGSSNQPQHF
>TRBD1|.|TRBV27|TRBJ1-1
TGTGCCAGCAGTTTATTCCTTCCAGGGGGAACTAAAGCTTTCTTT
CASSLFLPGGTKAFF
>TRBD2|few|TRBV10-3|TRBJ2-7
TGTGCCATCAAGCTAGCGGGAGGGCCTTCCGAGCAGTACTTC
CAIKLAGGPSEQYF
>.|.|TRBV5-1|TRBJ1-2
TGCGCCAGCAGCTTGGCCGGTCAGGGCGGGGGTGGCTACACCTTC
CASSLAGQGGGGYTF
>.|.|TRBV6-1|TRBJ2-5
TGTGCCAGCAGGAAAGACAGCGGGCAAGAGACCCAGTACTTC
CASRKDSGQETQYF
>.|.|TRBV6-5|TRBJ1-1
TGTGCCAGCAGACGGCGGGGGAGTGTGAACACTGAAGCTTTCTTT
CASRRRGSVNTEAFF
>.|.|TRBV19|TRBJ1-4
TGTGCCAGTAGTGACCGGGACAATCGGGAAAAACTGTTTTTT
CASSDRDNREKLFF
>.|.|TRBV7-9|TRBJ2-7
TGTGCCAGCACCCCAGGAGGACCCGAGCAGTACTTC
CASTPGGPEQYF
>.|.|TRBV7-2|TRBJ2-7
TGTGCCAGCAGCCAATTCAGCGGGCCCTACGAGCAGTACTTC
CASSQFSGPYEQYF
>TRBD1|.|TRBV6-6|TRBJ2-2
TGTGCCAGCAAGAAGGGACAGGGTTCGAACACCGGGGAGCTGTTTTTT
CASKKGQGSNTGELFF
>TRBD1|.|TRBV10-3|TRBJ1-2
TGTGCCATCAGTGAGCGGGTCGTTTCCGGGACAGGAGGTACCGGCTATGGCTACACCTTC
CAISERVVSGTGGTGYGYTF
>.|.|TRBV28|TRBJ1-2
TGTGCCAGCAGGGTTGGTGGGAGCCCTCCAGGCTACACCTTC
CASRVGGSPPGYTF
>.|few|TRBV4-2|TRBJ1-2
TGTGCCAGCAGCCAGGGGGACACTGTCTATGGCTACACCTTC
CASSQGDTVYGYTF
>TRBD2|.|TRBV7-6|TRBJ2-3
TGTGCCAGCAGCTCCACCCTGGGGGGGGTTGGGACTACAGATACGCAGTATTTT
CASSSTLGGVGTTDTQYF
>.|.|TRBV23-1|TRBJ2-6
TGCGCCAACCCAACAGGCTCTGGGGCCAACGTCCTGACTTTC
CANPTGSGANVLTF
>.|.|TRBV29-1|TRBJ1-4
TGCAGCGCCACGGGAGGGAGGGAAAAACTGTTTTTT
CSATGGREKLFF
>TRBD1|.|TRBV28|TRBJ1-5
TGTGCCAGCAGCACAGGGGGCGGAGGGAATCAGCCCCAGCATTTT
CASSTGGGGNQPQHF
>.|once|TRBV6-5|TRBJ1-5
TGTGCCAGCAGTCAGGCGGGCGGCAATCAGCCCCAGCATTTT
CASSQAGGNQPQHF
>TRBD1|.|TRBV18|TRBJ1-1
TGTGCCAGCTCACCACTACAGGGGGCCTCTGAAGCTTTCTTT
CASSPLQGASEAFF
>.|.|TRBV7-2|TRBJ2-3
TGTGCCAGCAGCTTAGTTTCCGTGGGGGCTACCTATACGCAGTATTTT
CASSLVSVGATYTQYF
>TRBD2|.|TRBV28|TRBJ2-3
TGTGCCAGCTCCGTCGGGGGGACCCCGCATACGCAGTATTTT
CASSVGGTPHTQYF
>TRBD1|.|TRBV7-9|TRBJ2-5
TGTGCCAGCAGCGCGACAGGGGTCGGAGAGACCCAGTACTTC
CASSATGVGETQYF
>TRBD1|.|TRBV4-3|TRBJ2-2
TGCGCCAGCACTTTTTTACGCAACCTCGGGACAGCAAACACCGGGGAGCTGTTTTTT
CASTFLRNLGTANTGELFF